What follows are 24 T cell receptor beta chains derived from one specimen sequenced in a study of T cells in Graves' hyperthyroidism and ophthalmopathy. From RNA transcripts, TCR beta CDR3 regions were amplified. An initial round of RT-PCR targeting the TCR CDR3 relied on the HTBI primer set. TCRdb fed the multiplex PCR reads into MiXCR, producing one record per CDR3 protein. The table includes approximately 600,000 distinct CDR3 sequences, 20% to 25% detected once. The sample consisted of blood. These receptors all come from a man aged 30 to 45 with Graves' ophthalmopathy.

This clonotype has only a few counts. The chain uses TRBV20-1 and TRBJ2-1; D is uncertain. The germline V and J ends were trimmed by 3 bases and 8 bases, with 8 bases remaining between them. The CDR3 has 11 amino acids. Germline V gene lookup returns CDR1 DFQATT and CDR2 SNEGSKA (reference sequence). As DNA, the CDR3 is TGCAGTGCTAGCGATTCGTATGAGCAGTTCTTC. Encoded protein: CSASDSYEQFF.

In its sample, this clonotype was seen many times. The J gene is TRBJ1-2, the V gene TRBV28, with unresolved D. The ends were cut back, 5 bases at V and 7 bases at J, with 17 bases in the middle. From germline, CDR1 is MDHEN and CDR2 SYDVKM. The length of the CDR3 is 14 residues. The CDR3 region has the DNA TGTGCCAGCAGTGCAACTCGACCGGCCTCTGGCTACACCTTC. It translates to CASSATRPASGYTF.

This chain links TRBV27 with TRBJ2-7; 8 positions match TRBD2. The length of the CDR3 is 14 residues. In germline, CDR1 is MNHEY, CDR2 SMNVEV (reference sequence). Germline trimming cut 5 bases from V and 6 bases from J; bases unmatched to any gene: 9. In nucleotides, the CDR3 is TGTGCCAGCAGTCTTCTAGCGGGCTATTCCGAGCAGTACTTC. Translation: CASSLLAGYSEQYF.

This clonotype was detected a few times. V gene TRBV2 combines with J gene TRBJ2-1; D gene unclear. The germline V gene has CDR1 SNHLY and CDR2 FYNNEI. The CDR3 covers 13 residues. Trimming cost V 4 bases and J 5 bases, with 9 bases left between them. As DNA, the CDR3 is TGTGCCAGCAGTGGGGATTTGAACAATGAGCAGTTCTTC. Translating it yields CASSGDLNNEQFF.

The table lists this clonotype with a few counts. The CDR3 DNA is TGTGCCAGCAGCCAAGATAGGGACAGGGGCTCCTACGAGCAGTACTTC. Translating it yields CASSQDRDRGSYEQYF. The genes are TRBV3-1 and TRBJ2-7; 10 bases map to TRBD1. The junction had 2 bases not matched to a gene; V was cut back by 0 bases and J by 0 bases. This CDR3 is 16 amino acids long. Germline CDR1 and CDR2: LGHDT and YNNKEL (reference sequence).

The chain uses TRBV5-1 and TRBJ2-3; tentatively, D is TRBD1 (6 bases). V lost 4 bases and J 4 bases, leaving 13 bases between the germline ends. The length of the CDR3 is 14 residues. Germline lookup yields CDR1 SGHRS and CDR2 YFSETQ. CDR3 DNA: TGCGCCAGCAGCGGGAACAGGGTACCAGATACGCAGTATTTT. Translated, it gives CASSGNRVPDTQYF.

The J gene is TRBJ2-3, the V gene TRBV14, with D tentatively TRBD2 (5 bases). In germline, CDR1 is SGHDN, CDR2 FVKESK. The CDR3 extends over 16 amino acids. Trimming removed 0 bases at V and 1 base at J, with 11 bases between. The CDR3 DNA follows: TGTGCCAGCAGCCAAGATCACGGGAAGGGCACAGATACGCAGTATTTT. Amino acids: CASSQDHGKGTDTQYF.

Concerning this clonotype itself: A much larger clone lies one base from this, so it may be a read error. CDR3 nucleotides: TGTGCCAGCCGCACAGGGGTTAGCGGCAGCCAGACCCAGTACTTC. This codes for CASRTGVSGSQTQYF. The J gene is TRBJ2-5, the V gene TRBV7-2; D is perhaps TRBD1 (7 bases). Germline values: CDR1 SGHTA, CDR2 FQGNSA. V was cut by 8 bases and J by 6 bases, with 22 bases left in between. CDR3 length equals 15 residues.

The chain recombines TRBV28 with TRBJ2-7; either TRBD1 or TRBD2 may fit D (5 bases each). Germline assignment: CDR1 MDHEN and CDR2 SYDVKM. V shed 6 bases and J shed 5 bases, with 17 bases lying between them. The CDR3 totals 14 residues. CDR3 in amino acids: CASSERGLGDEQYF. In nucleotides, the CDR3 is TGTGCCAGCAGCGAGCGAGGGTTGGGGGACGAGCAGTACTTC.

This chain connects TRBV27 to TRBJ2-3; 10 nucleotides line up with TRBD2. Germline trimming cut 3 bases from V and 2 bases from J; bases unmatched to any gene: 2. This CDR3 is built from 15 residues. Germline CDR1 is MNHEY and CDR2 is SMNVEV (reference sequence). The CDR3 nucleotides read TGTGCCAGCAGTTTCACTAGCGGGGACACAGATACGCAGTATTTT. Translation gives CASSFTSGDTDTQYF.

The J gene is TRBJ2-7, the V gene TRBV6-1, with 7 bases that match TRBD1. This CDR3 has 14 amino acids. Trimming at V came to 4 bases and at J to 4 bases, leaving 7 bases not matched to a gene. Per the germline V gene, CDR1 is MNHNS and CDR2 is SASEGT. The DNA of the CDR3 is TGTGCCAGCAGTGGACAACAGGGGTGGTACGAGCAGTACTTC. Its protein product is CASSGQQGWYEQYF.

The CDR3 DNA follows: TGCAGTGCTAGGGGACTTTCGAGCTCCTACAATGAGCAGTTCTTC. Translating it yields CSARGLSSSYNEQFF. The chain joins TRBV20-1 to TRBJ2-1, with D perhaps matching TRBD2 (6 bases). CDR3 length: 15 amino acids. Germline CDR1 and CDR2: DFQATT and SNEGSKA (reference sequence). Trimming stripped 3 bases from V and 0 bases from J, with 12 bases between.

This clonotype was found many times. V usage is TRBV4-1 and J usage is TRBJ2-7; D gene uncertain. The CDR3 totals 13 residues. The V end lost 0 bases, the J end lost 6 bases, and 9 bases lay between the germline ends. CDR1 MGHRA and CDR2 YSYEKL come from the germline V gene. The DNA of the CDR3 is TGCGCCAGCAGCCAAGATTTGGGCCGCGAGCAGTACTTC. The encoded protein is CASSQDLGREQYF.

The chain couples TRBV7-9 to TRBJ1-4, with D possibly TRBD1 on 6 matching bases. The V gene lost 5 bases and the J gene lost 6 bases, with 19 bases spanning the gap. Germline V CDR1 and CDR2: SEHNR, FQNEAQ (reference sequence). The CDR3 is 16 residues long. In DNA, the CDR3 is TGTGCCAGCAGCACTCAGCGCAGGGGCATTGATGAAAAACTGTTTTTT. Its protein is CASSTQRRGIDEKLFF.

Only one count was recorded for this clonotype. CDR3 DNA: TGCAGCGTTGCGAACTGGCGGGGCACCGGGGAGCTGTTTTTT. It yields the protein CSVANWRGTGELFF. This chain joins TRBV29-1 and TRBJ2-2, with a possible D match to TRBD2 (6 bases). This CDR3 contains 14 residues. V lost 4 bases to trimming and J lost 4 bases, with 13 bases between them. The germline gives CDR1 SQVTM, CDR2 ANQGSEA.

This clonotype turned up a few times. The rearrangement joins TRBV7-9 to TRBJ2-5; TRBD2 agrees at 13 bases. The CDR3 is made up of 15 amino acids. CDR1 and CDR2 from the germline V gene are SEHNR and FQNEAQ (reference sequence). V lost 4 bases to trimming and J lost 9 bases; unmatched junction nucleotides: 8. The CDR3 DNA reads TGTGCCAGCAGCTCCGAACTAGCGGGAGGGCCATCCCAGTACTTC. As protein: CASSSELAGGPSQYF.

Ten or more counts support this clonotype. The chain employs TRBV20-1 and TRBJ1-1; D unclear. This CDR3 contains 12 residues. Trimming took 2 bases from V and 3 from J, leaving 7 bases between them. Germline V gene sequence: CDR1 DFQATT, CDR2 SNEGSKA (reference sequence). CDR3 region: CSARRRDTEAFF. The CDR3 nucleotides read TGCAGTGCTAGAAGACGGGACACTGAAGCTTTCTTT.

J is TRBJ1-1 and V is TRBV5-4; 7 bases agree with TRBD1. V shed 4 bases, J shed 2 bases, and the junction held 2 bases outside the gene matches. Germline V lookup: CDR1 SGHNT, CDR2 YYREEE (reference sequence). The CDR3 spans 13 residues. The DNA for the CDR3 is TGTGCCAGCAGCGAGGGGGCAAACACTGAAGCTTTCTTT. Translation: CASSEGANTEAFF.

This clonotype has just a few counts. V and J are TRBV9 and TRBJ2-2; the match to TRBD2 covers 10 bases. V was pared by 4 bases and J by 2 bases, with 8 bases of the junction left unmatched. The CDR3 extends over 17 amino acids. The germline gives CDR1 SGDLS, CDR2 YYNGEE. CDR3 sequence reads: CASSPTSSGRNTGELFF. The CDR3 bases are TGTGCCAGCAGCCCCACTTCTAGCGGGAGAAACACCGGGGAGCTGTTTTTT.

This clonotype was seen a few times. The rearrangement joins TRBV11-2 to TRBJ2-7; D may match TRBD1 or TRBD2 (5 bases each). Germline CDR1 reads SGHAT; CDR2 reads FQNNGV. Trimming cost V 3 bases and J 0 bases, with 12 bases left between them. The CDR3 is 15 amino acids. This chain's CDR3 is CASSFRDPSSYEQYF. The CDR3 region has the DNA TGTGCCAGCAGCTTCCGGGACCCCAGCTCCTACGAGCAGTACTTC.

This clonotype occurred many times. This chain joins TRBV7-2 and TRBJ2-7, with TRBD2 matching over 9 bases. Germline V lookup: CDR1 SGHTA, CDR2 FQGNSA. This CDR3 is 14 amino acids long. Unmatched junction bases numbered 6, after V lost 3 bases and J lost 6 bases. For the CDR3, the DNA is TGTGCCAGCAGCTTTAGGCGGGAGGGCCGCGAGCAGTACTTC. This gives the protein CASSFRREGREQYF.

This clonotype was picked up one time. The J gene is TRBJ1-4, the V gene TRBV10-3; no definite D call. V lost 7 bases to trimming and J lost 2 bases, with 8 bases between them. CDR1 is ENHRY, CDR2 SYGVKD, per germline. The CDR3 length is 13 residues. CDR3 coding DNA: TGTGCCATCAAAGCGGACACTAATGAAAAACTGTTTTTT. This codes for CAIKADTNEKLFF.

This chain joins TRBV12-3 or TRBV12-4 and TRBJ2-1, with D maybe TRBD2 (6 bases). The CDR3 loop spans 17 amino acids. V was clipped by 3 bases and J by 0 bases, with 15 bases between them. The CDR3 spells CASSFSQAGFSYNEQFF. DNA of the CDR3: TGTGCCAGCAGTTTCTCACAGGCGGGGTTCTCCTACAATGAGCAGTTCTTC.

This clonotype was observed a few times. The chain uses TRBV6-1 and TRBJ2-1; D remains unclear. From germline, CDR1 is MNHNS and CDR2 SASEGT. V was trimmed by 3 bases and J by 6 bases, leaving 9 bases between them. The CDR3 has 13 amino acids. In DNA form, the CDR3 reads TGTGCCAGCAGTGATCGATGGGGCAATGAGCAGTTCTTC. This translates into CASSDRWGNEQFF.